Detailed here is one T cell receptor beta chain. The antigen is undetermined. This entry is derived from a study of identical twins. The ends lost 1 base at V and 5 bases at J; junction bases unmatched: 7. Germline CDR1 reads DFQATT; CDR2 reads SNEGSKA (reference sequence). The CDR3 spans 14 residues. Study-level findings and limits: There were fewer insertions in abundant cord blood beta clonotypes, but memory repertoires showed no such pattern.

A single record per CDR3 protein comes from TCRdb applying MiXCR to the 5' RACE reads. The sample gives 1.5 million or so distinct CDR3 sequences, around 33% of which show up once; less than 0.35% is in the top ten. This chain links TRBV20-1 with TRBJ2-5; TRBD2 aligns across 7 bases. Sequenced material: cord blood. The receptor was derived from a newborn girl in good health. The CDR3 sequence: CSARAPGLVETQYF. CDR3 DNA sequence: TGCAGTGCTAGAGCCCCCGGACTAGTGGAGACCCAGTACTTC.